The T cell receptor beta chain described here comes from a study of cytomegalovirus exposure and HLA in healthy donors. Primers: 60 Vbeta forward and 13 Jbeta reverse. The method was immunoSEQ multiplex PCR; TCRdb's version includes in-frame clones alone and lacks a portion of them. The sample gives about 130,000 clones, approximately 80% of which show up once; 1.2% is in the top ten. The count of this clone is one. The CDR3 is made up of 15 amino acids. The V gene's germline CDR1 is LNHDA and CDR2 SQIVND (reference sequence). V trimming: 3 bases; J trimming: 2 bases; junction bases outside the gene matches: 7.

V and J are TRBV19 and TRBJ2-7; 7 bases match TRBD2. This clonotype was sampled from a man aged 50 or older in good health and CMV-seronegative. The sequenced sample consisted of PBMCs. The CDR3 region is CASSMASGNAYEQYF. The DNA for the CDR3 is TGTGCCAGTAGTATGGCCAGCGGGAACGCCTACGAGCAGTACTTC.